A single sample is the source of the 9 T cell receptor beta chains below, sequenced in a study of cytomegalovirus exposure and HLA in healthy donors. PCR was performed using 60 Vbeta and 13 Jbeta primers. TCRdb keeps only in-frame clones here, not all; method: immunoSEQ multiplex PCR. The sample holds around 210,000 clones, around four fifths seen once. Sequencing was done on a sample of PBMCs. The receptors were gathered from a woman in her forties in good health and CMV-seronegative.

This clone was detected a few times. The chain combines TRBV7-8 with TRBJ2-1; 12 nucleotides align to TRBD2. Per the germline V gene, CDR1 is SGHVS and CDR2 is FQNEAQ. The CDR3 length is 15 residues. The trim removed 6 bases at V and 8 bases at J, leaving 8 bases unmatched. The CDR3, as DNA: TGTGCCAGCAGATCTAGCGGGAGGGCCAGGGATGAGCAGTTCTTC. Translation: CASRSSGRARDEQFF.

The chain is built from TRBV27 and TRBJ1-1; D remains ambiguous. The CDR3 has 14 amino acids. V gave up 0 bases and J gave up 6 bases, with 11 bases separating them. Germline V gene sequence: CDR1 MNHEY, CDR2 SMNVEV (reference sequence). The CDR3: CASSLSAIRAEAFF. The CDR3 coding sequence is TGTGCCAGCAGTTTATCGGCTATCCGGGCTGAAGCTTTCTTT.

Points on this clone: Other DNA sequences in this sample translate to the same CDR3. The chain employs TRBV21-1 and TRBJ2-1; TRBD1 is the table's D call and was not checked against the DNA. TRBV21-1 is listed as a pseudogene. The CDR3 length is 16 residues. DNA of the CDR3: TGCGCCAGCAGCAGGGTTAGGGGTTACATATACAATGAGCAGTTCTTC. Translating gives CASSRVRGYIYNEQFF.

The chain uses TRBV5-1 and TRBJ2-5; 10 bases agree with TRBD2. Germline CDR1 is SGHRS and CDR2 is YFSETQ. This CDR3 contains 15 residues. V was clipped by 3 bases and J by 5 bases; unmatched bases: 7. The CDR3 DNA sequence: TGCGCCAGCAGCTCTCTAGCGGGAGTCATCGAGACCCAGTACTTC. Its protein product is CASSSLAGVIETQYF.

CDR3 sequence (DNA): TGCGCCAGCAGCCAAGGTCGGAACACTGAAGCTTTCTTT. Translation: CASSQGRNTEAFF. The chain couples TRBV4-1 to TRBJ1-1, with no clear D. V gave up 1 base and J gave up 1 base, with 4 bases separating them. Germline V CDR1 and CDR2: MGHRA, YSYEKL. The CDR3 totals 13 residues.

The V and J genes are TRBV28 and TRBJ1-5, with D unresolved. Germline CDR1 reads MDHEN; CDR2 reads SYDVKM. V lost 6 bases, J lost 0 bases, and 12 bases lay in between. The CDR3 extends over 15 amino acids. CDR3 residues: CASRPFGHSNQPQHF. DNA for the CDR3: TGTGCCAGCAGGCCCTTTGGGCATAGCAATCAGCCCCAGCATTTT.

In its sample, this clone was seen once. The chain uses TRBV18 and TRBJ2-2, with 7 nucleotides matching TRBD1. Germline V gene sequence: CDR1 KGHSH, CDR2 LQKENI. V was pared by 3 bases and J by 0 bases, with 7 bases of the junction left unmatched. This CDR3 comprises 17 residues. CDR3 DNA: TGTGCCAGCTCACCTGACAGGGTAATAGCGAACACCGGGGAGCTGTTTTTT. This encodes CASSPDRVIANTGELFF.

This chain connects TRBV5-1 to TRBJ2-1, with D maybe TRBD2 (5 bases). This CDR3 region has 15 residues. V shed 4 bases and J shed 5 bases, with 16 bases lying between them. From germline, CDR1 is SGHRS and CDR2 YFSETQ. DNA for the CDR3: TGCGCCAGCAGCCAGAACGCCGGACTCAACAATGAGCAGTTCTTC. Residues: CASSQNAGLNNEQFF.

V usage is TRBV10-3 and J usage is TRBJ2-5; 8 bases align to TRBD1. The CDR3 sequence is 13 residues long. J was trimmed by 11 bases and V by 5 bases; bases with no gene match: 10. Germline V gene sequence: CDR1 ENHRY, CDR2 SYGVKD. In DNA form, the CDR3 reads TGTGCCATCAGTCCGCCCGGACAGGGAGAGCAGTACTTC. Its translation: CAISPPGQGEQYF.